These T cell receptor beta chains were read from a single sample in a study of sequential checkpoint blockade in melanoma. Sequencing was performed with immunoSEQ multiplex PCR; in TCRdb, only in-frame clones are kept and a portion is missing. The data show some 11,000 clones, 60% to 80% seen once. The sample consisted of CD8+ T cells sorted from blood (inferred from file names), taken from a patient given nivolumab and ipilimumab in sequence. The origin of the receptors is a human donor with melanoma. The CDR3 runs from the conserved cysteine through the conserved F or W. The D gene is left open where the match is weak. Part of the rows lack a size; the others show once, few, many or a class for expanded clones.

TRBD1	TRBV19	TRBJ2-5	.	TGTGCCAGTAGTATAGTGGGACAGCAAGAGACCCAGTACTTC	CASSIVGQQETQYF
.	TRBV9	TRBJ1-3	.	TGTGCCAGCAGCCCCCTGGGCAGCCACTCTGGAAACACCATATATTTT	CASSPLGSHSGNTIYF
.	TRBV6-5	TRBJ1-6	.	TGTGCCAGCAGTTACTCGAGAGGCGGGGAAAATTCACCCCTCCACTTT	CASSYSRGGENSPLHF
TRBD2	TRBV11-2	TRBJ2-7	.	TGTGCCAGCAGCTTAGACTTTACCCTTAGCGGGTACGAGCAGTACTTC	CASSLDFTLSGYEQYF
TRBD1	TRBV30	TRBJ1-6	.	TGTGCCTGGGACAGGGGGCATAATTCACCCCTCCACTTT	CAWDRGHNSPLHF
TRBD2	TRBV6-1	TRBJ2-2	once	TGTGCCAGCAGTGGTTGGACTAGCGGGAGCTCGGGGGAGCTGTTTTTT	CASSGWTSGSSGELFF
.	TRBV7-2	TRBJ2-3	.	TGTGCCAGCAGCCCTATTGCGGGTTCAGAAGATACGCAGTATTTT	CASSPIAGSEDTQYF
TRBD2	TRBV19	TRBJ2-1	.	TGTGCCAAACAAAACCTGGCGGGAGTCCCCAATGAGCAGTTCTTC	CAKQNLAGVPNEQFF
TRBD2	TRBV25-1	TRBJ2-7	.	TGTGCCAGCAGTGAACCGGGACTAGCGACCTACGAGCAGTACTTC	CASSEPGLATYEQYF
TRBD2	TRBV19	TRBJ2-1	once	TGTGCCGTCTTAAGCGGGATAATGTTCTTC	CAVLSGIMFF
.	TRBV18	TRBJ1-5	.	TGTGCCAGCTCACCGTTCCGAGCCTCTGGCAATCAGCCCCAGCATTTT	CASSPFRASGNQPQHF
.	TRBV7-2	TRBJ2-5	.	TGTGCCAGCAGCTTAAGGCGGGACCTAAGGCGGGAGACCCAGTACTTC	CASSLRRDLRRETQYF
.	TRBV19	TRBJ2-2	.	TGTGCCAGTAGTATAGGGACGGACACCAGTAATACCGGGGAGCTGTTTTTT	CASSIGTDTSNTGELFF
TRBD1	TRBV28	TRBJ2-7	.	TGTGCCAGCAGTCCGGGACAGGGGGTTTCCTACGAGCAGTACTTC	CASSPGQGVSYEQYF
.	TRBV28	TRBJ1-5	.	TGTGCCAGCAGTGCAAGGGGACTGCAGAATAGCAATCAGCCCCAGCATTTT	CASSARGLQNSNQPQHF
.	TRBV5-1	TRBJ1-2	once	TGCGCCAGCAGCGTTGATAAGATAGCCTATGGCTACACCTTC	CASSVDKIAYGYTF
TRBD2	TRBV7-9	TRBJ2-7	.	TGTGCCAGCAGCCGCCCGACTAGCGGATCCTACGAGCAGTACTTC	CASSRPTSGSYEQYF
.	TRBV29-1	TRBJ2-7	.	TGCAGCGTTACTCCCTCGGGGTTTGGCGCCTACGAGCAGTACTTC	CSVTPSGFGAYEQYF
TRBD1	TRBV6-1	TRBJ2-7	.	TGTGCCAGCAGCACGGGACAGACCTACTCCTACGAGCAGTACTTC	CASSTGQTYSYEQYF